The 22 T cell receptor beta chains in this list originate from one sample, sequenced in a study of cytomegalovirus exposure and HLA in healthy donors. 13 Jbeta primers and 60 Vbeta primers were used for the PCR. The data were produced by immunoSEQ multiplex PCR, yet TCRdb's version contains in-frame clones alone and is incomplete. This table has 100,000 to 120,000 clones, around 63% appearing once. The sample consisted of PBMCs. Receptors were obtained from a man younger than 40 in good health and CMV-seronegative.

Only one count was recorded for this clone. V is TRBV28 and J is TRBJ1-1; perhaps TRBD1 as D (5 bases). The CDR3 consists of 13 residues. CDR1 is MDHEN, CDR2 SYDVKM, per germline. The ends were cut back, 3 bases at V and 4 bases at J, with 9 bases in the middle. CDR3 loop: CASSFHGATEAFF. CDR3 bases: TGTGCCAGCAGTTTCCATGGGGCCACTGAAGCTTTCTTT.

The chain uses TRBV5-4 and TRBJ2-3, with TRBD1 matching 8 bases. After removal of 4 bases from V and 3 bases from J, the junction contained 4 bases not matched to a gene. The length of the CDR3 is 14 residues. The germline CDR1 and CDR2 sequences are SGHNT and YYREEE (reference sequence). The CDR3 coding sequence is TGTGCCAGCAGCCTTGACAGGGGAACAGATACGCAGTATTTT. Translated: CASSLDRGTDTQYF.

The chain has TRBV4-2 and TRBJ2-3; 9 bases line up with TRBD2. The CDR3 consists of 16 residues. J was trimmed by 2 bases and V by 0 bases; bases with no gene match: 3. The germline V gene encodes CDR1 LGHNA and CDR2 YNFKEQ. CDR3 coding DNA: TGTGCCAGCAGCCAAGAACCTAGCGGGGCCACAGATACGCAGTATTTT. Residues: CASSQEPSGATDTQYF.

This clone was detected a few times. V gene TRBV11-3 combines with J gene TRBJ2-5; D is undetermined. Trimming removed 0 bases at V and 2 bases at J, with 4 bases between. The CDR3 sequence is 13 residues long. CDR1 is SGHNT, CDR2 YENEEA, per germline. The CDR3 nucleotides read TGTGCCAGCAGCTTAGATCGTCAAGAGACCCAGTACTTC. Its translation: CASSLDRQETQYF.

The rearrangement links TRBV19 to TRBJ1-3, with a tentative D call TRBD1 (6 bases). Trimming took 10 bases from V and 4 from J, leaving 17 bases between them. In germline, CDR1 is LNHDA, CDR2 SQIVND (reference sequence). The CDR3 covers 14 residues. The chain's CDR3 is CATKDSASGNTIYF. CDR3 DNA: TGTGCCACTAAGGACAGTGCTTCGGGAAACACCATATATTTT.

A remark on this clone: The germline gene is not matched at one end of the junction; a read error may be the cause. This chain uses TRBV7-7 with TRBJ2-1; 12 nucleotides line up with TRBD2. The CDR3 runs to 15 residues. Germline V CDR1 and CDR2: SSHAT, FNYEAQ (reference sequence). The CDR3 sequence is CASSPTSGSGVEQFF. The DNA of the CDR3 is TGTGCTAGCAGCCCGACTAGCGGGAGCGGGGTTGAGCAGTTCTTC.

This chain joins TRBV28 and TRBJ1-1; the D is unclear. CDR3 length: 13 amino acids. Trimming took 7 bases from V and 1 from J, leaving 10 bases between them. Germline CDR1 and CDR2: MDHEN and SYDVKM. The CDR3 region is CASTTFENTEAFF. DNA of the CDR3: TGTGCCAGCACTACGTTCGAGAACACTGAAGCTTTCTTT.

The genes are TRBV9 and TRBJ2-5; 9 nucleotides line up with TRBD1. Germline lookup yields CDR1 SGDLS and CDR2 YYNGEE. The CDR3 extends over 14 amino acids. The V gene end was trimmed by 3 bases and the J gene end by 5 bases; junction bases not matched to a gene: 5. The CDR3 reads CASSAQGAGETQYF. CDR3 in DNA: TGTGCCAGCAGCGCACAGGGGGCCGGGGAGACCCAGTACTTC.

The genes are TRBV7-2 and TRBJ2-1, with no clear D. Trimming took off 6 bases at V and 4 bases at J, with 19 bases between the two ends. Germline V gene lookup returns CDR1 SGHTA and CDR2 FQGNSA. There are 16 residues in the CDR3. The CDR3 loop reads CASRPGLLSTYNEQFF. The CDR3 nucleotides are TGTGCCAGCAGACCAGGTCTGCTATCGACGTACAATGAGCAGTTCTTC.

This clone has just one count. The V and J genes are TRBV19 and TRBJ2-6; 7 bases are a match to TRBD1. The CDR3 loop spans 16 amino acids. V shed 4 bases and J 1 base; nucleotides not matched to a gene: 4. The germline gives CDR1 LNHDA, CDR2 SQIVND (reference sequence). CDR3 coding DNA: TGTGCCAGTAGTAAAAAACAGGGGTCTGGGGCCAACGTCCTGACTTTC. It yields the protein CASSKKQGSGANVLTF.

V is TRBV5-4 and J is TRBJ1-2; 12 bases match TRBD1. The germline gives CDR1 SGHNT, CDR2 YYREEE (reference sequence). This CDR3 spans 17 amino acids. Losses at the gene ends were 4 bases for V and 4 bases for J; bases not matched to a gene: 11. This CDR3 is CASSTVGTGGRSYGYTF. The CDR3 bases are TGTGCCAGCAGCACCGTCGGGACAGGGGGCAGGAGCTATGGCTACACCTTC.

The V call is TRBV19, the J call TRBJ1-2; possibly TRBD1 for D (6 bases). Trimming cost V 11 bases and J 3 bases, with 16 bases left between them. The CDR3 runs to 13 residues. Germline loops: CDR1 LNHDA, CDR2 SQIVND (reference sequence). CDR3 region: CASQGQGHYGYTF. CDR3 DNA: TGTGCCTCTCAAGGGCAGGGGCACTATGGCTACACCTTC. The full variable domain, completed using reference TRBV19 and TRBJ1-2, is DGGITQSPKYLFRKEGQNVTLSCEQNLNHDAMYWYRQDPGQGLRLIYYSQIVNDFQKGDIAEGYSVSREKKESFPLTVTSAQKNPTAFYLCASQGQGHYGYTFGSGTRLTVV.

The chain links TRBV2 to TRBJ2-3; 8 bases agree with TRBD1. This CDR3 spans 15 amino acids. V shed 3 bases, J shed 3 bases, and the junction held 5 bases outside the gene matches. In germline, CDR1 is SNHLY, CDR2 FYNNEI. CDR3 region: CASSDLGQATDTQYF. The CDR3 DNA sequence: TGTGCCAGCAGTGATTTGGGACAGGCTACAGATACGCAGTATTTT.

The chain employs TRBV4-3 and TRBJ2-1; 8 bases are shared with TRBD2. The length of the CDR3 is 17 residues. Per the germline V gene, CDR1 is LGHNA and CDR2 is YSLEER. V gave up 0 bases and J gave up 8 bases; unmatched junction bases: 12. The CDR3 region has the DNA TGCGCCAGCAGCCAAGAGGGGGGGGGCGGGAGGTTCCATGAGCAGTTCTTC. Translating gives CASSQEGGGGRFHEQFF.

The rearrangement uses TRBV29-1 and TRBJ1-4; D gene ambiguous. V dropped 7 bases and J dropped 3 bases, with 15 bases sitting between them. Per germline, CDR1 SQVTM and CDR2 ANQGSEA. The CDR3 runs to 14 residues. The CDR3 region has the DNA TGCAGCGCGCATAGGGAGGGAGCTAATGAAAAACTGTTTTTT. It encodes CSAHREGANEKLFF.

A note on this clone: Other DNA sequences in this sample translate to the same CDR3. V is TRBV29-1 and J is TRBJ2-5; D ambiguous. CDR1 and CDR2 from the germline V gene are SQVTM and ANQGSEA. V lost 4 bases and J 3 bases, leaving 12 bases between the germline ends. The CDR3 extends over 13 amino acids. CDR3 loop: CSVGATSEETQYF. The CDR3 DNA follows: TGCAGCGTTGGGGCTACGTCTGAAGAGACCCAGTACTTC.

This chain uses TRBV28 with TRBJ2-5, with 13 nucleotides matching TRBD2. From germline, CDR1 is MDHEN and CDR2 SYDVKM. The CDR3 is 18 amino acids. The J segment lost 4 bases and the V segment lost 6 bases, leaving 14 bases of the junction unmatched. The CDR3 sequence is CASRGGLAGASGGETQYF. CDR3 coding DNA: TGTGCCAGCAGAGGCGGACTAGCGGGAGCCTCAGGAGGAGAGACCCAGTACTTC.

CDR3 amino acids: CASSPRREITEAFF. The CDR3 DNA follows: TGTGCCAGCAGCCCTCGTCGAGAGATCACTGAAGCTTTCTTT. This chain joins TRBV5-4 and TRBJ1-1; D is uncertain. Germline CDR1 reads SGHNT; CDR2 reads YYREEE (reference sequence). This CDR3 contains 14 residues. Between the trimmed V and J ends, which lost 4 bases and 4 bases, there was a span of 14 bases. Combining the CDR3 with reference TRBV5-4 and TRBJ1-1 gives the whole variable domain ETGVTQSPTHLIKTRGQQVTLRCSSQSGHNTVSWYQQALGQGPQFIFQYYREEENGRGNFPPRFSGLQFPNYSSELNVNALELDDSALYLCASSPRREITEAFFGQGTRLTVV.

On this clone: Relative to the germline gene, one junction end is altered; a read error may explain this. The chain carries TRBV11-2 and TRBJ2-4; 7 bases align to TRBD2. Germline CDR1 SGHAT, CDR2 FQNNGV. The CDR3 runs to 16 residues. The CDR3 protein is CASSFGSAGAKNSQYF. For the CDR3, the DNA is TGTGCCAGCAGCTTTGGGAGCGCGGGAGCCAAAAACAGTCAGTACTTC.

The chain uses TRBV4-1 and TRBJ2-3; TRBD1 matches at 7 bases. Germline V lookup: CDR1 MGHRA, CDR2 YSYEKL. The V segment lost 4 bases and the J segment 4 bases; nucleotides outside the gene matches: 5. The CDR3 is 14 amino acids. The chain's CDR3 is CASSLQGESDTQYF. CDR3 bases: TGCGCCAGCAGCCTTCAGGGGGAGTCAGATACGCAGTATTTT.

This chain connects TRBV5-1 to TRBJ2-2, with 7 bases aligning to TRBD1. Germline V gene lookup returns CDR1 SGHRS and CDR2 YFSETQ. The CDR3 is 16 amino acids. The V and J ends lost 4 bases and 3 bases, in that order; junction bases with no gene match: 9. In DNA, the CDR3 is TGCGCCAGCAGCGGATCAGGGGGTTCCGACACCGGGGAGCTGTTTTTT. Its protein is CASSGSGGSDTGELFF.

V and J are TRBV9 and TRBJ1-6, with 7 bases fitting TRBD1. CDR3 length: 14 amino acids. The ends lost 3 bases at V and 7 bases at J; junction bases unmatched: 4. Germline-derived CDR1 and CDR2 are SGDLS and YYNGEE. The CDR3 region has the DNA TGTGCCAGCAGCGACAGGGGATCGAATTCACCCCTCCACTTT. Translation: CASSDRGSNSPLHF.